These 12 T cell receptor beta chains were all obtained from the same sample, sequenced in a study of beta chain features in type 1 diabetes. Study-level points and caveats: Type 1 diabetes patients had moderately but significantly shorter TCRB CDR3s in all four CD4+ subsets.

No cognate antigen is known for these TCRs. The investigators reverse transcribed all of the isolated RNA, so they sequenced expressed TCRB transcripts. Profiling relied on immunoSEQ multiplex PCR, and the TCRdb table lists in-frame clones only, not all of them. The profile covers a few hundred thousand clones, with 24% appearing a single time and around 0.011% taken by the ten largest. The sample was naive CD4+ T cells from blood. The receptors derive from a woman aged 25 to 39 with type 1 diabetes.

This clone came up once. The chain carries TRBV5-1 and TRBJ2-7, with D unclear. The germline CDR1 and CDR2 sequences are SGHRS and YFSETQ. V was clipped by 0 bases and J by 0 bases, with 7 bases between them. The CDR3 contains 14 residues. CDR3 region: CASSLGPHSYEQYF. CDR3 coding DNA: TGCGCCAGCAGCTTGGGGCCCCACTCCTACGAGCAGTACTTC.

The V gene is TRBV29-1, the J gene TRBJ1-3; TRBD1 agrees at 7 bases. The CDR3 runs 15 residues. Unmatched junction bases numbered 8, after V lost 6 bases and J lost 0 bases. The germline V gene has CDR1 SQVTM and CDR2 ANQGSEA. The CDR3 is CSVGLGDSSGNTIYF. The CDR3 DNA sequence: TGCAGCGTCGGGCTCGGGGACAGCTCTGGAAACACCATATATTTT.

The chain recombines TRBV5-1 with TRBJ1-2; a possible D gene is TRBD1 (5 bases). Trimming left V 1 base short and J 0 bases short, with 10 bases between. Germline values: CDR1 SGHRS, CDR2 YFSETQ. The length of the CDR3 is 15 residues. CDR3 DNA sequence: TGCGCCAGCAGCTTGCAGGGCGGTGCTAACTATGGCTACACCTTC. This encodes CASSLQGGANYGYTF.

The chain has TRBV6-1 and TRBJ2-1; 9 bases fit TRBD1. CDR1 MNHNS and CDR2 SASEGT come from the germline V gene. Trimming removed 3 bases from V and 8 bases from J; junction bases left unmatched: 5. The CDR3 has 14 residues. In DNA form, the CDR3 reads TGTGCCAGCAGTGAGGGGACAGGGACGTATGAGCAGTTCTTC. It encodes CASSEGTGTYEQFF.

The chain joins TRBV28 to TRBJ2-5, with 7 bases fitting TRBD2. Losses at the gene ends were 5 bases for V and 4 bases for J; bases not matched to a gene: 4. This CDR3 has 13 residues. Germline V gene data show CDR1 as MDHEN and CDR2 as SYDVKM. CDR3 bases: TGTGCCAGCAGTCAGGGAGGGACAGAGACCCAGTACTTC. Encoded protein: CASSQGGTETQYF.

A few counts support this clone. The chain couples TRBV9 to TRBJ2-1, with 10 nucleotides matching TRBD2. Looked up from germline, CDR1 is SGDLS and CDR2 is YYNGEE. The length of the CDR3 is 17 residues. Trimming took 2 bases from V and 2 from J; bases not matched to a gene: 7. The chain's CDR3 is CASSVGSGRAPYNEQFF. The CDR3 region has the DNA TGTGCCAGCAGCGTTGGCAGCGGGAGGGCCCCCTACAATGAGCAGTTCTTC.

This rearrangement joins TRBV21-1 to TRBJ2-3; the tabulated D call, TRBD2, remains unverified against the DNA. TRBV21-1 is an annotated pseudogene. The CDR3 length is 16 residues. The CDR3 spells CASSAPSSGRADTQYF. CDR3 coding DNA: TGTGCCAGCAGCGCCCCCTCTAGCGGGAGAGCAGATACGCAGTATTTT.

The rearrangement links TRBV7-2 to TRBJ2-1; 9 bases map to TRBD1. The CDR3 sequence is 16 residues long. Trimming at V came to 3 bases and at J to 9 bases, leaving 12 bases not matched to a gene. In germline, CDR1 is SGHTA, CDR2 FQGNSA. The CDR3 DNA is TGTGCCAGCAGCTTTTTAGAGGGACAGGGTAATTCTGAGCAGTTCTTC. It codes for CASSFLEGQGNSEQFF.

This chain joins TRBV30 and TRBJ1-2; no definite D call. This CDR3 comprises 14 residues. CDR1 is GTSNPN, CDR2 SVGIG, per germline (reference sequence). Trimming shortened V by 2 bases and J by 6 bases, and 16 bases separated the two germline ends. For the CDR3, the DNA is TGTGCCTGGAGTCCCAACCTCCCCGGAGATGGCTACACCTTC. Translated, it gives CAWSPNLPGDGYTF.

The rearrangement joins TRBV6-6 to TRBJ2-3, with 8 bases identical to TRBD2. Germline CDR1 MNHNY, CDR2 SVGAGI (reference sequence). The CDR3 is 16 residues long. V shed 2 bases, J shed 3 bases, and the junction held 7 bases outside the gene matches. The CDR3 DNA sequence: TGTGCCAGCAGTTACCTCCGGACTAGCAGTACAGATACGCAGTATTTT. Its protein product is CASSYLRTSSTDTQYF.

Only a few counts were recorded for this clone. This chain connects TRBV5-1 to TRBJ2-2; 10 bases match TRBD2. The CDR3 totals 15 residues. Per germline, CDR1 SGHRS and CDR2 YFSETQ. Trimming at V came to 5 bases and at J to 3 bases, leaving 4 bases not matched to a gene. CDR3 nucleotides: TGCGCCAGCAGTTACGGACTAGCGGACACCGGGGAGCTGTTTTTT. Translating gives CASSYGLADTGELFF.

V and J are TRBV5-1 and TRBJ2-7; 11 nucleotides align to TRBD1. V shed 0 bases, J shed 5 bases, and the junction held 4 bases outside the gene matches. Germline CDR1 and CDR2: SGHRS and YFSETQ. This CDR3 region has 15 residues. CDR3 amino acids: CASSLGGQGVHEQYF. Here the CDR3 DNA reads TGCGCCAGCAGCTTGGGGGGACAGGGGGTCCACGAGCAGTACTTC.